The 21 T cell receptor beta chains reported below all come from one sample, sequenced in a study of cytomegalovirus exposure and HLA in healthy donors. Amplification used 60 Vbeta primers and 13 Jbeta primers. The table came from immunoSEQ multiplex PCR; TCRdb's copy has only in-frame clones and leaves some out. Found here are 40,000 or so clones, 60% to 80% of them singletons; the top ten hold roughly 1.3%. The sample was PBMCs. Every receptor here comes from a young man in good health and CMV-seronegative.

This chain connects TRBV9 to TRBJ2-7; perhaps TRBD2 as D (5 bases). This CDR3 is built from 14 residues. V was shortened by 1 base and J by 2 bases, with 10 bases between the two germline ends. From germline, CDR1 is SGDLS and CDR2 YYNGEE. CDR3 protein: CASSVSQTTYEQYF. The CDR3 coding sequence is TGTGCCAGCAGCGTATCACAGACTACCTACGAGCAGTACTTC.

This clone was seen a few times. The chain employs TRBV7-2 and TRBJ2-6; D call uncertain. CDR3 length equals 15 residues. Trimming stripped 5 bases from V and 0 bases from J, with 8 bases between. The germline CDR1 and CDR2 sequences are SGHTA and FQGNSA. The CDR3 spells CASSRRGSGANVLTF. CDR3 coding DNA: TGTGCCAGCAGCCGCCGCGGCTCTGGGGCCAACGTCCTGACTTTC.

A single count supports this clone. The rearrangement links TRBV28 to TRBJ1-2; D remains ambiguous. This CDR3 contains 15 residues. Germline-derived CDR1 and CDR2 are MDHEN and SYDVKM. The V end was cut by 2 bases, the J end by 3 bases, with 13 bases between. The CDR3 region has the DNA TGTGCCAGCAGTTTAGGCGGGGTTCGGGACTATGGCTACACCTTC. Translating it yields CASSLGGVRDYGYTF.

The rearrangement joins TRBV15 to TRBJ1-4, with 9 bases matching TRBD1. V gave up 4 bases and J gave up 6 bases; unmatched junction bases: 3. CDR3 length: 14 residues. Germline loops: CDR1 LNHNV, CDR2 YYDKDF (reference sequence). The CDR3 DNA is TGTGCCACCAGCACCCGGGACAGGGATGAAAAACTGTTTTTT. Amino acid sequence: CATSTRDRDEKLFF.

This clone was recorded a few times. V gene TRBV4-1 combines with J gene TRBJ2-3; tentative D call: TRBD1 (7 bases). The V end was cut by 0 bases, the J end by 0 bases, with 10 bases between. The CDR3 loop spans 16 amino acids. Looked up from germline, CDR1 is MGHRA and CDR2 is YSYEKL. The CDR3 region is CASSQEQGTSTDTQYF. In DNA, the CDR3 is TGCGCCAGCAGCCAAGAACAGGGGACTAGCACAGATACGCAGTATTTT.

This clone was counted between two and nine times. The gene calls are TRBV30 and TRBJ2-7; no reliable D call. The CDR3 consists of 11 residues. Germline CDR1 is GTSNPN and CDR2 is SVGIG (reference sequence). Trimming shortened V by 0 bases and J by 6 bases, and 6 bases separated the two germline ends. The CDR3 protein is CAWSVSPEQYF. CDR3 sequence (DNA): TGTGCCTGGAGTGTAAGCCCCGAGCAGTACTTC.

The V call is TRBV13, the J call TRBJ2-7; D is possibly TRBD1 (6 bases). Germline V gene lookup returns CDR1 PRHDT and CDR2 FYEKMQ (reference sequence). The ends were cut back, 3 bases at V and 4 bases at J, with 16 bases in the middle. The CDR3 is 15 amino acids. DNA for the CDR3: TGTGCCAGCAGCTTCGGACAGAGGACTGTGTACGAGCAGTACTTC. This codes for CASSFGQRTVYEQYF. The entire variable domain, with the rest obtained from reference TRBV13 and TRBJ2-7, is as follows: AAGVIQSPRHLIKEKRETATLKCYPIPRHDTVYWYQQGPGQDPQFLISFYEKMQSDKGSIPDRFSAQQFSDYHSELNMSSLELGDSALYFCASSFGQRTVYEQYFGPGTRLTVT.

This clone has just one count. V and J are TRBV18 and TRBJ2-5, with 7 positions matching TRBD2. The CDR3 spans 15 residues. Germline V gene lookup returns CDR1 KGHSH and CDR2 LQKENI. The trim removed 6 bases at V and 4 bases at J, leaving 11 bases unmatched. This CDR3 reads CASSPGLGEGETQYF. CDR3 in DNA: TGTGCCAGCTCCCCCGGACTAGGGGAGGGAGAGACCCAGTACTTC.

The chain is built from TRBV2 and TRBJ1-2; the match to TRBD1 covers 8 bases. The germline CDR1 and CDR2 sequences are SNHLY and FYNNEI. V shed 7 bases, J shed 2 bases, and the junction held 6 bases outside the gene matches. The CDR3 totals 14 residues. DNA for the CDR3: TGTGCCAGCATTGGACAGGGATCAAACTATGGCTACACCTTC. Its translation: CASIGQGSNYGYTF.

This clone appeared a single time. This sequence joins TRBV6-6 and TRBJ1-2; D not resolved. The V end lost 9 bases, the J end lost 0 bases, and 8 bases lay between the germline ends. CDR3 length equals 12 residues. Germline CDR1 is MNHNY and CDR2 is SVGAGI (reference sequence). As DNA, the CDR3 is TGTGCCAGTCAGGAAGCTAACTATGGCTACACCTTC. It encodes CASQEANYGYTF.

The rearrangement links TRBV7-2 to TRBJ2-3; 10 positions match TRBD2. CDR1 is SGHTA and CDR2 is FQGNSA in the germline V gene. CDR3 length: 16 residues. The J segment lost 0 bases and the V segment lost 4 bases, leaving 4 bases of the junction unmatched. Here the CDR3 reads CASSSLAGVSTDTQYF. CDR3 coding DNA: TGTGCCAGCAGCTCTCTAGCGGGAGTAAGCACAGATACGCAGTATTTT.

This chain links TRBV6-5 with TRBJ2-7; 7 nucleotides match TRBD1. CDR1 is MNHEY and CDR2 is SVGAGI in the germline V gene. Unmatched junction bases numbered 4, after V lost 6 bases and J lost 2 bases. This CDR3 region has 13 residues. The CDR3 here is CASRTTGAYEQYF. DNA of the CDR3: TGTGCCAGCAGAACCACAGGGGCCTACGAGCAGTACTTC.

CDR3: CASSFGRLDSTYEQYF. CDR3 nucleotide sequence: TGTGCCAGCAGCTTTGGACGCCTGGACTCTACCTACGAGCAGTACTTC. The gene calls are TRBV7-2 and TRBJ2-7; TRBD2 might be the D (5 bases). The CDR3 sequence is 16 residues long. Trimming stripped 3 bases from V and 2 bases from J, with 17 bases between. Germline CDR1 SGHTA, CDR2 FQGNSA.

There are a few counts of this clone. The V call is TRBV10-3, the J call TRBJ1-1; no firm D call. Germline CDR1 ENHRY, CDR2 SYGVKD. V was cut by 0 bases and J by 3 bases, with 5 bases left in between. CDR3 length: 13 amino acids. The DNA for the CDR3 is TGTGCCATCAGTGAGTCGGGCTACACTGAAGCTTTCTTT. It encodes CAISESGYTEAFF.

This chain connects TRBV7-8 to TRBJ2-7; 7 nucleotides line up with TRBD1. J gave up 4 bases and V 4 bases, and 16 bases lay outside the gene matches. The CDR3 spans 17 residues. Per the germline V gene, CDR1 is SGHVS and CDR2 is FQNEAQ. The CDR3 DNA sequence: TGTGCCAGCAGCTCTCCCAGCGCAGGGGGAACCCAATACGAGCAGTACTTC. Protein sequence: CASSSPSAGGTQYEQYF.

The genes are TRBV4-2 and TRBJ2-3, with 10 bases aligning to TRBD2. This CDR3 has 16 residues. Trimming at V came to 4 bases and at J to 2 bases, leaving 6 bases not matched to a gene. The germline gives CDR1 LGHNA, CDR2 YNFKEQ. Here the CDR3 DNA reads TGTGCCAGCAGCCTATGGACTAGCGGCCCCACAGATACGCAGTATTTT. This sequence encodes CASSLWTSGPTDTQYF.

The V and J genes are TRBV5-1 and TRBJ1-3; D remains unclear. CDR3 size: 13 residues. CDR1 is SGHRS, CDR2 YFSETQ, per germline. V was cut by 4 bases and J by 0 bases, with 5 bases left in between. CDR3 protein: CASSGSSGNTIYF. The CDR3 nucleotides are TGCGCCAGCAGCGGCAGCTCTGGAAACACCATATATTTT.

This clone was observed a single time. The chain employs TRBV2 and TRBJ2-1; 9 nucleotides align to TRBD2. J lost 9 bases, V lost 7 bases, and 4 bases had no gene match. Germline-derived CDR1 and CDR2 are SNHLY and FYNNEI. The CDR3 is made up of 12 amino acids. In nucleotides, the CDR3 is TGTGCCAGCATCCTAGCGGGATTTGAGCAGTTCTTC. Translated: CASILAGFEQFF.

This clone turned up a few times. The DNA for the CDR3 is TGCGCCAGCAGCCAAATCGACGGGATCGGTGAAAAACTGTTTTTT. Protein: CASSQIDGIGEKLFF. The chain recombines TRBV4-3 with TRBJ1-4; D is undetermined. V lost 2 bases and J 7 bases, leaving 14 bases between the germline ends. The CDR3 spans 15 residues. The V gene's germline CDR1 is LGHNA and CDR2 YSLEER.

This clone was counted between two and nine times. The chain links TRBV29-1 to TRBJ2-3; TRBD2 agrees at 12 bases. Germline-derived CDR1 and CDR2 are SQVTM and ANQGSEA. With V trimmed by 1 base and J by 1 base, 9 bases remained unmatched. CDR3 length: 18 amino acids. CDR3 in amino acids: CSVEGASGRAGGTDTQYF. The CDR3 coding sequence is TGCAGCGTTGAAGGGGCTAGCGGGAGGGCTGGAGGCACAGATACGCAGTATTTT.

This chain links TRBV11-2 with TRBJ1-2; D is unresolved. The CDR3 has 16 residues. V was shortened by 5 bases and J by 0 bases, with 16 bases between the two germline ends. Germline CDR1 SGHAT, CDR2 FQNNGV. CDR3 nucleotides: TGTGCCAGCAGCCCTGGACTGAGGCGAGCTAACTATGGCTACACCTTC. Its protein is CASSPGLRRANYGYTF.